These 3 T cell receptor beta chains came from one sample sequenced in a study of blood T cell repertoires in COVID-19. This table comes from immunoSEQ multiplex PCR, and its TCRdb copy is limited to in-frame clones, with some not included. Altogether over 65,000 clones are present, around 82% being singletons, with the ten largest covering 15% to 20%. Sequenced input: peripheral blood. The origin of the receptors is a man at least 80 years old with active COVID-19.

The CDR3 nucleotides are TGCAGCGCCGGGGAACCCGGACAGGGGATTAATGAAAAACTGTTTTTT. Translation: CSAGEPGQGINEKLFF. The J gene is TRBJ1-4, the V gene TRBV29-1, with 9 bases matching TRBD1. There are 16 residues in the CDR3. Germline CDR1 reads SQVTM; CDR2 reads ANQGSEA. V shed 7 bases, J shed 4 bases, and the junction held 13 bases outside the gene matches.

The chain is built from TRBV27 and TRBJ2-1, with 9 bases identical to TRBD2. The J segment lost 7 bases and the V segment lost 2 bases, leaving 6 bases of the junction unmatched. Germline V gene lookup returns CDR1 MNHEY and CDR2 SMNVEV (reference sequence). The length of the CDR3 is 15 residues. The CDR3 DNA reads as TGTGCCAGCAGTTTACGGGCGGGGGGGCCTAATGAGCAGTTCTTC. Translating gives CASSLRAGGPNEQFF.

The chain employs TRBV6-5 and TRBJ2-3; 15 bases fit TRBD2. Losses at the gene ends were 4 bases for V and 6 bases for J; bases not matched to a gene: 2. Germline loops: CDR1 MNHEY, CDR2 SVGAGI. The CDR3 runs 15 residues. CDR3 loop: CASSSGTSGGDTQYF. The CDR3 nucleotides are TGTGCCAGCAGTTCCGGGACTAGCGGGGGGGATACGCAGTATTTT.